These 11 T cell receptor beta chains were all obtained from the same sample, sequenced in a study of PD-1 blockade in classical Hodgkin lymphoma. Method: immunoSEQ multiplex PCR; TCRdb's copy keeps in-frame clones and lacks some. The sample includes some 100,000 clones, 93% of them seen just once. Documented time point: cycle 4 day 1 (C4D1), after more than five weeks of nivolumab. All trial patients relapsed after autologous stem cell transplantation. Sequencing used peripheral blood mononuclear cells (PBMCs), obtained before the fourth cycle of nivolumab. These receptor sequences come from a human donor with classical Hodgkin lymphoma.

This rearrangement joins TRBV11-2 to TRBJ1-6, with D hard to call. Germline V gene sequence: CDR1 SGHAT, CDR2 FQNNGV. The CDR3 length is 13 residues. With 1 base removed from V and 3 bases from J, the gap between germline ends came to 1 base. For the CDR3, the DNA is TGTGCCAGCAGCTTAGGCTATAATTCACCCCTCCACTTT. This sequence encodes CASSLGYNSPLHF.

J is TRBJ2-1 and V is TRBV5-1, with 7 bases identical to TRBD1. Germline loops: CDR1 SGHRS, CDR2 YFSETQ. The CDR3 runs 15 residues. The J segment lost 4 bases and the V segment lost 1 base, leaving 5 bases of the junction unmatched. CDR3 loop: CASSLLSRGYNEQFF. The CDR3 DNA follows: TGCGCCAGCAGCTTGCTGTCCAGGGGGTACAATGAGCAGTTCTTC.

With regard to this clone: The germline gene is not matched at one end of the junction; a read error may be the cause. This sample also contains other DNA sequences that code for the same CDR3. The chain recombines TRBV7-7 with TRBJ2-7; 7 bases are a match to TRBD1. This CDR3 has 13 residues. The germline V gene encodes CDR1 SSHAT and CDR2 FNYEAQ (reference sequence). CDR3 nucleotides: TGTGCTAGCAGCTTGGGGACAGCCTACGAGCAGTACTTC. Translating it yields CASSLGTAYEQYF.

The chain recombines TRBV7-2 with TRBJ2-7; 10 bases match TRBD2. This CDR3 comprises 16 residues. CDR1 SGHTA and CDR2 FQGNSA come from the germline V gene. Trimming at V came to 1 base and at J to 4 bases, leaving 7 bases not matched to a gene. The CDR3 region is CASSLGGSGRRYEQYF. The CDR3 coding sequence is TGTGCCAGCAGCTTAGGGGGTAGCGGGAGGCGGTACGAGCAGTACTTC.

CDR3: CASSLGLTNTEAFF. The CDR3, as DNA: TGTGCCAGCAGTTTAGGGCTGACCAACACTGAAGCTTTCTTT. The genes are TRBV27 and TRBJ1-1; no clear D. Germline values: CDR1 MNHEY, CDR2 SMNVEV (reference sequence). The V and J ends lost 2 bases and 2 bases respectively, with 9 bases between them. The CDR3 consists of 14 residues.

Worth noting for this clone: Relative to the germline gene, one junction end is altered; a read error may explain this. The rearrangement links TRBV2 to TRBJ2-1, with 11 bases fitting TRBD1. This CDR3 comprises 17 residues. Germline V gives CDR1 SNHLY, CDR2 FYNNEI. CDR3 region: CASSFEWTGGIGNERFF. The CDR3 DNA follows: TGTGCCAGCAGTTTCGAATGGACAGGGGGCATTGGGAATGAGCGGTTCTTC. Full variable domain (rest looked up from reference TRBV2 and TRBJ2-1): EPEVTQTPSHQVTQMGQEVILRCVPISNHLYFYWYRQILGQKVEFLVSFYNNEISEKSEIFDDQFSVERPDGSNFTLKIRSTKLEDSAMYFCASSFEWTGGIGNERFFGPGTRLTVL.

The V and J genes are TRBV2 and TRBJ2-1; 9 bases match TRBD1. Germline CDR1 reads SNHLY; CDR2 reads FYNNEI. The trim removed 3 bases at V and 3 bases at J, leaving 6 bases unmatched. The CDR3 totals 16 residues. This CDR3 is CASSETGQGYYNEQFF. The CDR3 region has the DNA TGTGCCAGCAGTGAGACGGGACAGGGCTACTACAATGAGCAGTTCTTC.

This rearrangement joins TRBV4-2 to TRBJ2-3; a possible D gene is TRBD2 (6 bases). Germline-derived CDR1 and CDR2 are LGHNA and YNFKEQ. The V end lost 0 bases, the J end lost 5 bases, and 18 bases lay between the germline ends. This CDR3 comprises 17 residues. The CDR3 coding sequence is TGTGCCAGCAGCCAAGAAGAATGGGCGGGATCGGGAGATACGCAGTATTTT. Its translation: CASSQEEWAGSGDTQYF.

The chain uses TRBV30 and TRBJ1-4, with D maybe TRBD1 (5 bases). Trimming cost V 4 bases and J 4 bases, with 22 bases left between them. In germline, CDR1 is GTSNPN, CDR2 SVGIG (reference sequence). This CDR3 spans 17 amino acids. This CDR3 is CAWTVEGKGNVNEKLFF. The DNA for the CDR3 is TGTGCCTGGACCGTGGAGGGGAAAGGTAACGTTAATGAAAAACTGTTTTTT.

This clone was counted a single time. CDR3 sequence reads: CASSSRTGTEAFF. CDR3 DNA: TGTGCCAGCAGCTCCCGGACAGGGACAGAAGCTTTCTTT. The chain is built from TRBV9 and TRBJ1-1; 8 bases are shared with TRBD1. The CDR3 totals 13 residues. After removal of 4 bases from V and 8 bases from J, the junction contained 7 bases not matched to a gene. Per the germline V gene, CDR1 is SGDLS and CDR2 is YYNGEE.

V is TRBV9 and J is TRBJ2-2; D gene unclear. This CDR3 has 17 amino acids. Germline CDR1 is SGDLS and CDR2 is YYNGEE. Between the trimmed V and J ends, which lost 1 base and 0 bases, there was a span of 13 bases. CDR3 nucleotide sequence: TGTGCCAGCAGCGTACGGGCCAGGTCATCGAACACCGGGGAGCTGTTTTTT. This gives the protein CASSVRARSSNTGELFF.